Listed below are T cell receptor beta chains from one sample, sequenced in a study of T cells after yellow fever vaccination. MiXCR was run by TCRdb on the 5' RACE reads, yielding one entry per CDR3 protein. The sample lists around 550,000 distinct CDR3 sequences, about 19% occurring once. The starting material was PBMCs, obtained 15 days after the yellow fever booster vaccination. Every receptor here comes from a man in his thirties or forties who received the YFV17D yellow fever vaccine. Both conserved end residues are part of each CDR3. Fields, in order: V gene, D gene, clone size, J gene, CDR3 DNA, CDR3 protein. The D gene is left open where the match is weak. The size field is filled for only some rows; it gives once, few, many or a size class.

V: TRBV3-1; D: NA; size: few; J: TRBJ2-1; DNA: TGTGCCAGCAGCCAAGACGGGCTAGCGCGATCCTACAATGAGCAGTTCTTC; CDR3: CASSQDGLARSYNEQFF
V: TRBV19; D: TRBD1; size: many; J: TRBJ2-1; DNA: TGTGCCAGTAGTGCCCGGGACAGGAGTTTCAATGAGCAGTTCTTC; CDR3: CASSARDRSFNEQFF
V: TRBV11-2; D: TRBD2; size: few; J: TRBJ2-7; DNA: TGTGCCAGCAGCCAGTTCAGCGGGAATGACGAGCAGTACTTC; CDR3: CASSQFSGNDEQYF
V: TRBV20-1; D: TRBD2; size: NA; J: TRBJ2-1; DNA: TGCAGTGCTAGAAACCCGGGACTAGCTAATGAGCAGTTCTTC; CDR3: CSARNPGLANEQFF
V: TRBV27; D: TRBD2; size: NA; J: TRBJ2-2; DNA: TGTGCCAGCACTGCAGGGGGACTAGCGGGAGTTCACACCGGGGAGCTGTTTTTT; CDR3: CASTAGGLAGVHTGELFF
V: TRBV2; D: NA; size: few; J: TRBJ2-3; DNA: TGTGCCACCCGAGGGGACTCCCGCACAGATACGCAGTATTTT; CDR3: CATRGDSRTDTQYF
V: TRBV12-3/TRBV12-4; D: TRBD2; size: many; J: TRBJ2-1; DNA: TGTGCCAGCATCCCCGGGACTAGCGGTCTCCCGGAGTTCTTC; CDR3: CASIPGTSGLPEFF
V: TRBV11-1; D: TRBD2; size: few; J: TRBJ2-2; DNA: TGTGCCAGCAGCTTGTGGGCCGTAGCGGGAGGGCCAAACACCGGGGAGCTGTTTTTT; CDR3: CASSLWAVAGGPNTGELFF
V: TRBV20-1; D: TRBD2; size: NA; J: TRBJ2-1; DNA: TGCAGTGTGCGGGGGGTTAACAATGAGCAGTTCTTC; CDR3: CSVRGVNNEQFF
V: TRBV7-2; D: NA; size: NA; J: TRBJ1-1; DNA: TGTGCCAGCAGACCCAACAGGGCGCCCACTGAAGCTTTCTTT; CDR3: CASRPNRAPTEAFF
V: TRBV7-6; D: TRBD2; size: few; J: TRBJ2-2; DNA: TGTGCCAGCAGGGGCGGGAGTCTTAACACCGGGGAGCTGTTTTTT; CDR3: CASRGGSLNTGELFF
V: TRBV20-1; D: TRBD2; size: few; J: TRBJ2-1; DNA: TGCAGTGCGCTCGGGACTAGCGGATACAATGAGCAGTTCTTC; CDR3: CSALGTSGYNEQFF
V: TRBV20-1; D: TRBD2; size: few; J: TRBJ2-1; DNA: TGCAGTGCAGGCGGGAGGGCCGGGGATGAGCAGTTCTTC; CDR3: CSAGGRAGDEQFF
V: TRBV4-3; D: TRBD2; size: few; J: TRBJ2-3; DNA: TGCGCCAGCAGCCGTTTCTCTAGCGGGGTCACAGATACGCAGTATTTT; CDR3: CASSRFSSGVTDTQYF
V: TRBV5-4; D: TRBD2; size: few; J: TRBJ2-1; DNA: TGTGCCAGCAGGCAACGGGAGGGCTCAAATGAGCAGTTCTTC; CDR3: CASRQREGSNEQFF
V: TRBV5-1; D: TRBD1; size: few; J: TRBJ1-1; DNA: TGCGCCAGCAGCTTGGGGACAGGGTTTGGAATGAACACTGAAGCTTTCTTT; CDR3: CASSLGTGFGMNTEAFF
V: TRBV7-2; D: TRBD1; size: few; J: TRBJ2-1; DNA: TGTGCCAGCAGCCCCGACAGGGTAACCTCCAATGAGCAGTTCTTC; CDR3: CASSPDRVTSNEQFF
V: TRBV12-3/TRBV12-4; D: NA; size: NA; J: TRBJ2-1; DNA: TGTGCCAGCAGTGTACGTCCACGACGTACCTACAATGAGCAGTTCTTC; CDR3: CASSVRPRRTYNEQFF
V: TRBV14; D: NA; size: NA; J: TRBJ2-2; DNA: TGTGCCAGCAGCCAAGAGATGGCCGGGGAGCTGTTTTTT; CDR3: CASSQEMAGELFF
V: TRBV5-1; D: NA; size: few; J: TRBJ2-2; DNA: TGCGCCAGCATGCTAGTGGGCACCGGGGAGCTGTTTTTT; CDR3: CASMLVGTGELFF
V: TRBV12-3/TRBV12-4; D: TRBD1; size: NA; J: TRBJ2-7; DNA: TGTGCCAGCAAAGGGACAGAAAACTACGAGCAGTACTTC; CDR3: CASKGTENYEQYF
V: TRBV5-1; D: NA; size: NA; J: TRBJ2-2; DNA: TGCGCCAGCCAGTCCACGGCGGACACCGGGGAGCTGTTTTTT; CDR3: CASQSTADTGELFF